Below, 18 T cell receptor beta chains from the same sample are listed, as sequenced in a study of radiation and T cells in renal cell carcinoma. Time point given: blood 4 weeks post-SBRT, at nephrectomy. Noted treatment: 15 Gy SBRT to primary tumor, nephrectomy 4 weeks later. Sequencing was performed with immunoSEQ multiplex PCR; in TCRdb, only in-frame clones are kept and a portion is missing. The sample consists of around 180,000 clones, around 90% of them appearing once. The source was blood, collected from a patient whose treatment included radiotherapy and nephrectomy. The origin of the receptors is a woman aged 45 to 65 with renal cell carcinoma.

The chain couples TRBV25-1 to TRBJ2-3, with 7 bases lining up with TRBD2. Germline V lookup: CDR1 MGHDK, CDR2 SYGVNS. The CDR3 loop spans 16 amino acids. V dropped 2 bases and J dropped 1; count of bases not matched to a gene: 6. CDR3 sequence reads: CASSEMSTSGTDTQYF. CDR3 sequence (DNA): TGTGCCAGCAGTGAAATGTCAACTAGCGGCACAGATACGCAGTATTTT.

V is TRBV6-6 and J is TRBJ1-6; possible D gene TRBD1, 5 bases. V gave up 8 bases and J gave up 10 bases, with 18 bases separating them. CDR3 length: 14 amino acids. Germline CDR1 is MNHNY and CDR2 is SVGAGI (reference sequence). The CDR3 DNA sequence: TGTGCCAGCTGGGACCAGGGTGTTGAGTCACCCCTCCACTTT. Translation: CASWDQGVESPLHF.

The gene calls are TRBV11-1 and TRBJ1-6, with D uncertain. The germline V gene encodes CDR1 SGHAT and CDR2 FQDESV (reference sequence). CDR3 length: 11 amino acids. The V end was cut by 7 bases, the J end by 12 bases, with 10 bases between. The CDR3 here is CASKPPEPLHF. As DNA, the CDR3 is TGTGCCAGCAAACCGCCGGAACCCCTCCACTTT.

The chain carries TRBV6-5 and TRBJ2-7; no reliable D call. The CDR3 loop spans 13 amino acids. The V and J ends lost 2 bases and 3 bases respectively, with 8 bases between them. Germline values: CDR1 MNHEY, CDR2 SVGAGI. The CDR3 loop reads CASSYDKVYEQYF. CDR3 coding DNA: TGTGCCAGCAGTTACGATAAGGTCTACGAGCAGTACTTC.

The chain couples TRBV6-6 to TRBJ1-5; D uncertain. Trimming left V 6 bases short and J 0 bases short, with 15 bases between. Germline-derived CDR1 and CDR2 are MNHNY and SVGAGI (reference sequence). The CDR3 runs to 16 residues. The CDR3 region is CASSKTLNPSNQPQHF. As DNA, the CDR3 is TGTGCCAGCAGCAAAACCCTGAATCCTAGCAATCAGCCCCAGCATTTT.

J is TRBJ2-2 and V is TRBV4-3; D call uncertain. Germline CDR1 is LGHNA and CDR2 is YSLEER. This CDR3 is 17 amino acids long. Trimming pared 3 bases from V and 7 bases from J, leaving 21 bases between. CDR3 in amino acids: CASSQRTSQIFGGELFF. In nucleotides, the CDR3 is TGCGCCAGCAGCCAGAGAACAAGCCAGATTTTTGGCGGGGAGCTGTTTTTT.

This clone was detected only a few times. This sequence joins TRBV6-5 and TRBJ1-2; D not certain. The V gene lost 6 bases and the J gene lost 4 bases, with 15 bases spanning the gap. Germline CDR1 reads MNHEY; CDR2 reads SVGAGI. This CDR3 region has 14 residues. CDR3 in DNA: TGTGCCAGCAGCCCTACATGGGGTGGCTATGGCTACACCTTC. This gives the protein CASSPTWGGYGYTF.

CDR3 amino acids: CASSPTGVHSPLHF. CDR3 nucleotides: TGTGCCAGCAGTCCTACAGGGGTACATTCACCCCTCCACTTT. V and J are TRBV6-6 and TRBJ1-6, with 7 bases lining up with TRBD1. CDR1 is MNHNY, CDR2 SVGAGI, per germline (reference sequence). This CDR3 has 14 amino acids. J was trimmed by 8 bases and V by 5 bases; bases with no gene match: 6.

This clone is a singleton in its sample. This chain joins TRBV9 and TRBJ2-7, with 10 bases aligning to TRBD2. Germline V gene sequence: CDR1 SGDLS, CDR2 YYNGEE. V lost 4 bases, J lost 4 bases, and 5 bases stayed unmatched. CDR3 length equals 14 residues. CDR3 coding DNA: TGTGCCAGCAGCTTTAGCGGGGGGAGGTACGAGCAGTACTTC. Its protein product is CASSFSGGRYEQYF.

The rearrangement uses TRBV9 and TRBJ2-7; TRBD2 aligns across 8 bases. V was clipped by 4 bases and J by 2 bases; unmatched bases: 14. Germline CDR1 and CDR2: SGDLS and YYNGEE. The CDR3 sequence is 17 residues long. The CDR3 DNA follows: TGTGCCAGCAGCCAAGAAGGGGCGGGGGGCAGGCCCTACGAGCAGTACTTC. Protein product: CASSQEGAGGRPYEQYF.

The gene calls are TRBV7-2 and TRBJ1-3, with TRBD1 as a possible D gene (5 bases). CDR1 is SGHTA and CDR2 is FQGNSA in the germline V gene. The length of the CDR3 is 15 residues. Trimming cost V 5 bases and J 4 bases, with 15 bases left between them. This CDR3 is CASSLRRDPGNTIYF. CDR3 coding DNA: TGTGCCAGCAGCCTCCGACGGGACCCGGGAAACACCATATATTTT.

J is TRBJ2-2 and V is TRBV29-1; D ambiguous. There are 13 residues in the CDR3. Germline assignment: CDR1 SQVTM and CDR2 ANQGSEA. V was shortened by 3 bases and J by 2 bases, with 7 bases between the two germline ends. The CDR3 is CSVDSYNTGELFF. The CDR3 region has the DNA TGCAGCGTTGATAGTTACAACACCGGGGAGCTGTTTTTT.

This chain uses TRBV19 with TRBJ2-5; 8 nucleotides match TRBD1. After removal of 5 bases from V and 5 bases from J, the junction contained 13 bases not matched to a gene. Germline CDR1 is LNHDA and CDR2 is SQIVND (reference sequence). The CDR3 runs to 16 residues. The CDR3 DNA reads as TGTGCCAGTAGTTCCGCGGCCGGACAGGGCGTGGAGACCCAGTACTTC. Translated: CASSSAAGQGVETQYF. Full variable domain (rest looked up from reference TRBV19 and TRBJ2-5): DGGITQSPKYLFRKEGQNVTLSCEQNLNHDAMYWYRQDPGQGLRLIYYSQIVNDFQKGDIAEGYSVSREKKESFPLTVTSAQKNPTAFYLCASSSAAGQGVETQYFGPGTRLLVL.

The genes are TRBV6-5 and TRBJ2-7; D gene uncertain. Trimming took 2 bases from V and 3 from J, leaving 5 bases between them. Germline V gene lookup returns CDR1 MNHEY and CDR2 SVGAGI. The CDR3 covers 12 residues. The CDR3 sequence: CASSYPNYEQYF. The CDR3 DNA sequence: TGTGCCAGCAGTTACCCGAACTACGAGCAGTACTTC.

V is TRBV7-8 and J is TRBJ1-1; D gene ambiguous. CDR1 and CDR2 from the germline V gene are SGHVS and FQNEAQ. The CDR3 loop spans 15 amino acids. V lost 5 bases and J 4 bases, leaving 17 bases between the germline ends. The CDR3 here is CASSETPVSRTEAFF. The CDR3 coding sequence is TGTGCCAGCAGCGAAACTCCCGTTAGTCGCACTGAAGCTTTCTTT.

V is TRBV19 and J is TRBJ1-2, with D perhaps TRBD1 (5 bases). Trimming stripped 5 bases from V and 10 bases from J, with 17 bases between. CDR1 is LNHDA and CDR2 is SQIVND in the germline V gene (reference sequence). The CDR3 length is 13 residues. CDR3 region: CASSASGRSHYTF. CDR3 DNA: TGTGCCAGTAGTGCCTCGGGACGAAGCCACTACACCTTC.

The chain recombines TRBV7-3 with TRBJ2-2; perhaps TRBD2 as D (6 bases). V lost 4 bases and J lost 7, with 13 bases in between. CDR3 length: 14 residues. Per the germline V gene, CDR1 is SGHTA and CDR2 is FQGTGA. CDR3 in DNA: TGTGCCAGCAGCTCCCCGGAAGCGGGCGGGGAGCTGTTTTTT. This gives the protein CASSSPEAGGELFF.

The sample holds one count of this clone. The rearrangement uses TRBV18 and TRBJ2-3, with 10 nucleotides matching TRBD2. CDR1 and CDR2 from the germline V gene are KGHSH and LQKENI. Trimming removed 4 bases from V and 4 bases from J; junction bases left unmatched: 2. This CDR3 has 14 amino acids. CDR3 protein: CASSLAGGADTQYF. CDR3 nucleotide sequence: TGTGCCAGCTCACTAGCGGGGGGCGCAGATACGCAGTATTTT.